The clone carrying this T cell receptor (beta chain) was detected only a few times. Its antigen is unknown. Germline V CDR1 and CDR2: LGHNA, YSLEER. The CDR3 consists of 13 residues. Deletions cut 1 base from V and 5 bases from J, with 7 bases between. Isolated RNA was reverse transcribed in full, so expressed TCRB transcripts were sequenced. Assay used: immunoSEQ multiplex PCR; TCRdb lists only in-frame clones, some missing. The sample lists 140,000 or so clones; 9% to 9.5% were seen once. The data are from a study of beta chain features in type 1 diabetes. Study conclusions and caveats: The VDJ junctions of type 1 diabetes patients carried fewer insertions and more deletions. High-TCR-expressing cells could be over-represented by cDNA sequencing. In all four CD4+ subsets, TCRB CDR3 length was significantly, moderately reduced in type 1 diabetes.

The material sequenced was central memory CD4+ T cells from blood. The rearrangement joins TRBV4-3 to TRBJ2-3; D is unresolved. The clonotype comes from a young man in good health. CDR3 region: CASSQVLLDTQYF. CDR3 bases: TGCGCCAGCAGCCAAGTATTATTAGATACGCAGTATTTT.